The table lists the clone carrying this T cell receptor beta chain with a count of one. Its specificity is not known. Data came from immunoSEQ multiplex PCR; TCRdb stores just in-frame clones and leaves some out. Among around 65,000 clones listed, about 87% were seen once. The record originates from a study of PD-1 blockade in classical Hodgkin lymphoma. Study-level points and caveats: Whoever responded completely had baseline diversity much like that seen in newly diagnosed patients. Undefined causes, possibly disease activity or prior therapy, underlie the repertoire differences.

Relapse after autologous stem cell transplantation occurred in every patient, and brentuximab vedotin exposure varied. This sample comprised peripheral blood mononuclear cells (PBMCs), obtained at baseline. This TCR derives from a human donor with classical Hodgkin lymphoma.

The CDR3 loop is CASSIRLKRKSGYTF. As DNA, the CDR3 is TGTGCCAGTAGTATTCGTCTCAAAAGGAAGAGTGGCTACACCTTC. J is TRBJ1-2 and V is TRBV19, with D hard to call. In germline, CDR1 is LNHDA, CDR2 SQIVND (reference sequence). Trimming stripped 3 bases from V and 7 bases from J, with 18 bases between. CDR3 size: 15 residues.